Detailed here is one T cell receptor beta chain. The target antigen is unknown. The PCR was carried out with 60 Vbeta primers and 13 Jbeta primers. Produced via immunoSEQ multiplex PCR; TCRdb's table is partial and in-frame only. The top ten hold over 6.5% of the sample, which has roughly 200,000 clones, about 13% seen once. The data stem from a study of cytomegalovirus exposure and HLA in healthy donors. Findings and limits, study-wide: In a later analysis, at a false discovery rate of 0.05, about 15,000 TCR beta sequences were associated with HLA alleles.

The CDR3 loop spans 13 amino acids. The V end was cut by 4 bases, the J end by 6 bases, with 13 bases between. Per germline, CDR1 SGHRS and CDR2 YFSETQ. The origin of this receptor is a man in his forties or fifties in good health and CMV-seropositive. The sequencing input was PBMCs. This chain connects TRBV5-1 to TRBJ1-2; TRBD1 might be the D (5 bases). CDR3 bases: TGCGCCAGCAGCCCTCGGGGGGGGAATGGCTACACCTTC. Translated, it gives CASSPRGGNGYTF.